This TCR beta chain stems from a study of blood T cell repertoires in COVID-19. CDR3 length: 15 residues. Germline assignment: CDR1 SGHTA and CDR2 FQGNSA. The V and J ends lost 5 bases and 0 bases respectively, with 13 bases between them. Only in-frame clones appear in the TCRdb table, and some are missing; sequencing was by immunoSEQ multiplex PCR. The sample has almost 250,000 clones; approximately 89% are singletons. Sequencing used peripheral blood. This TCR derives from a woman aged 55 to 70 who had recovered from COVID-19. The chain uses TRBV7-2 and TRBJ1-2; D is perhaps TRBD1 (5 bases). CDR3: CASSIRQITNYGYTF. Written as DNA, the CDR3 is TGTGCCAGCAGCATCCGACAGATCACTAACTATGGCTACACCTTC.